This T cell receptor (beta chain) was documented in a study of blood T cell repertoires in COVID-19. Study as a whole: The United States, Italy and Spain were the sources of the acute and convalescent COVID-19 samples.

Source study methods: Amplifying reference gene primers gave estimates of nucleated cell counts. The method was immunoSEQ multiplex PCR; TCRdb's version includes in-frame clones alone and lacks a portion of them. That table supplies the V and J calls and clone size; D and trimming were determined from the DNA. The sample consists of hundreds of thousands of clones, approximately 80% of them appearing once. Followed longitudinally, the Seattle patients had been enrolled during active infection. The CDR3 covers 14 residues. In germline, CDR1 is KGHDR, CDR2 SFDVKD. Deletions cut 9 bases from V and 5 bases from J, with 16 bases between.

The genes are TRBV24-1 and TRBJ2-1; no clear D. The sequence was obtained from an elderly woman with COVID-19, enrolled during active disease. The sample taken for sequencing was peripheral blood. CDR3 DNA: TGTGCCACCCCCCCCGGTCAACTAAACAATGAGCAGTTCTTC. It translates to CATPPGQLNNEQFF.